This TCR beta chain was recovered during a study of cytomegalovirus exposure and HLA in healthy donors. Turning to the study itself: Samples from HLA-typed donors yielded about 85 million unique TCRs in an early data release. Study-wide findings and caveats: About 87% or about 30% of the time was how often most TCR beta V segments were productive, according to an earlier analysis. Investigators reported approximately 150 TCR beta chains as tied to cytomegalovirus.

A few counts support this clone. The antigen is unknown. Both 60 Vbeta primers and 13 Jbeta primers went into the PCR. Assay: immunoSEQ multiplex PCR; the TCRdb copy retains only in-frame clones and omits some. This sample carries 140,000 or so clones, over 75% of them seen once, and the ten largest clones take 1.5% to 2%. This TCR was sampled from a man aged 35 to 55 in good health and CMV-seronegative. Material: PBMCs.

CDR3 loop: CASRGLAGWETQYF. The DNA of the CDR3 is TGTGCCAGCAGGGGCCTAGCGGGGTGGGAGACCCAGTACTTC. The chain joins TRBV6-5 to TRBJ2-5; 9 nucleotides align to TRBD2. The length of the CDR3 is 14 residues. After removal of 6 bases from V and 5 bases from J, the junction contained 7 bases not matched to a gene. The germline V gene has CDR1 MNHEY and CDR2 SVGAGI.